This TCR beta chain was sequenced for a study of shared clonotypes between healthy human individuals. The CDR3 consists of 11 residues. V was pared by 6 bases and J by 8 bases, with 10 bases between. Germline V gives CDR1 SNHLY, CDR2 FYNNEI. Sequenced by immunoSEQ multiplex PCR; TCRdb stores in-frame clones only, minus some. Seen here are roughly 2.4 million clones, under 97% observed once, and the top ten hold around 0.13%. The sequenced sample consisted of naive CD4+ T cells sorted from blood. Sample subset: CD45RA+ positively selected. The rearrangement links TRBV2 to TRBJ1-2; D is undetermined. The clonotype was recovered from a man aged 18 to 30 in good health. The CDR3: CASSGLEGYTF. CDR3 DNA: TGTGCCAGCAGCGGATTGGAAGGCTACACCTTC. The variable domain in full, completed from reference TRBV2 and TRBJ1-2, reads EPEVTQTPSHQVTQMGQEVILRCVPISNHLYFYWYRQILGQKVEFLVSFYNNEISEKSEIFDDQFSVERPDGSNFTLKIRSTKLEDSAMYFCASSGLEGYTFGSGTRLTVV.